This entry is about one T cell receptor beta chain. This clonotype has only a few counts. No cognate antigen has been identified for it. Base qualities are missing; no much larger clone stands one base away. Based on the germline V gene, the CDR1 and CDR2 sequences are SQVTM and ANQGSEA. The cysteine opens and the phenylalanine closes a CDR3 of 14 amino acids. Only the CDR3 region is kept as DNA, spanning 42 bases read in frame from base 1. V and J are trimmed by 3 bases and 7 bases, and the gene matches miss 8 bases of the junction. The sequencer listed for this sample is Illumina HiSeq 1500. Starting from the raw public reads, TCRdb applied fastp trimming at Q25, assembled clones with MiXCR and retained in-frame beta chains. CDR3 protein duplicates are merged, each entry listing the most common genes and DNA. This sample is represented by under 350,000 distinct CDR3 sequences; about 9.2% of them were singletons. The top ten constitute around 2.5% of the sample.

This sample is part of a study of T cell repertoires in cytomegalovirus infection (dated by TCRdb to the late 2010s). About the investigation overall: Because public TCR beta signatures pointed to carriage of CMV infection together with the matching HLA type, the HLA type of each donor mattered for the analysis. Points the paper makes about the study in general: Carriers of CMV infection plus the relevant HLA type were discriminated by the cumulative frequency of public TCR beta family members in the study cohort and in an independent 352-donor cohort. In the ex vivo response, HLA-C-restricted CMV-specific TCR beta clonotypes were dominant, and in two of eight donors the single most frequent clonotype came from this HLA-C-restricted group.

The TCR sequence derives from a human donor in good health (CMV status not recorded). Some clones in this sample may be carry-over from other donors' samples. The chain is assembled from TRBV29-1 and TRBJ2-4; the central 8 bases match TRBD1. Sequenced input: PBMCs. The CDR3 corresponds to CSVEVAGGWNIQYF. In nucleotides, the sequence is TGCAGCGTTGAGGTGGCAGGGGGCTGGAACATTCAGTACTTC.